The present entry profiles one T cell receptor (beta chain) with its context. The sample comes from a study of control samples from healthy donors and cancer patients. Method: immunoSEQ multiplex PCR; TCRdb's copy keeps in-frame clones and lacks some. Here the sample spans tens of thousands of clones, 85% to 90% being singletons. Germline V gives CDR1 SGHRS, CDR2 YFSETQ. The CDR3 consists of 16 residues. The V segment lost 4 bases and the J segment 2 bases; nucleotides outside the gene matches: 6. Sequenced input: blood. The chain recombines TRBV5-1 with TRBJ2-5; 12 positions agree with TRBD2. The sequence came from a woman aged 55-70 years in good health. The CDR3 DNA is TGCGCCAGCAGCCCGTTGACTAGCGGGGGACAAGAGACCCAGTACTTC. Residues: CASSPLTSGGQETQYF.